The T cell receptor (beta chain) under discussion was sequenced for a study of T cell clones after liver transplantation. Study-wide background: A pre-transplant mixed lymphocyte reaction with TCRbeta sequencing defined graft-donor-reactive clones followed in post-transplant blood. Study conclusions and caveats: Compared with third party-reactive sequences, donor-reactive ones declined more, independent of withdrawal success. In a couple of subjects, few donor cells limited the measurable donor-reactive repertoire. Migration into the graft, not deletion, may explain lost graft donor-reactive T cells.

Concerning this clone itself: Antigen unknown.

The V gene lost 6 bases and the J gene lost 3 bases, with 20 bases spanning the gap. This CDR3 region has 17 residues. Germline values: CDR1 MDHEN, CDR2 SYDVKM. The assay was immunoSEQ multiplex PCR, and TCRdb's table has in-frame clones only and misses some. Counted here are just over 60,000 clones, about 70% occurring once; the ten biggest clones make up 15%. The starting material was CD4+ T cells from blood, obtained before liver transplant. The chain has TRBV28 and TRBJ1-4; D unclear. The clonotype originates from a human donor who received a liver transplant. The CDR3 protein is CASRIGPGWMANEKLFF. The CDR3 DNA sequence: TGTGCCAGCAGGATAGGGCCGGGATGGATGGCTAATGAAAAACTGTTTTTT.